Detailed here is one TCR beta chain. The sample is drawn from a study of blood T cell repertoires in COVID-19. Study context: COVID-19 samples collected from the United States, Italy and Spain covered acute and convalescent phases.

The length of the CDR3 is 15 residues. V dropped 3 bases and J dropped 0 bases, with 12 bases sitting between them. CDR1 is MNHEY, CDR2 SVGAGI, per germline. Assay: immunoSEQ multiplex PCR; the TCRdb copy retains only in-frame clones and omits some. This table has tens of thousands of clones, 86% appearing once. The chain uses TRBV6-5 and TRBJ2-7, with D maybe TRBD1 (6 bases). This receptor was obtained from a man in his sixties with acute or convalescent COVID-19. Sequencing used peripheral blood. In DNA, the CDR3 is TGTGCCAGCAGTTATGGGGGCTCTAGCTCCTACGAGCAGTACTTC. As protein: CASSYGGSSSYEQYF.